This note documents a single T cell receptor beta chain sequence. The antigen is unknown. Gene names follow the mouse nomenclature. The read comes to an end 1 residue before the CDR3 does, leaving the germline J gene to fill in the end. The table came from immunoSEQ multiplex PCR; TCRdb's copy has only in-frame clones and leaves some out. The data contain nearly 4,000 clones, around 52% of them singletons. This CDR3 has 14 amino acids. In germline, CDR1 is NNHNN, CDR2 SYGAGS (reference sequence). V was cut by 0 bases and J by 0 bases, with 6 bases left in between. The time point is: mouse harvest day 7 after allogeneic transplant. The graft held 10^6 splenic CD5+ T cells and 10^7 T-cell-depleted bone marrow cells. The entry originates in a study of tissue T cells after allogeneic stem cell transplantation. Notes on the study in general: Across patients, clones rarely overlapped, yet motif clusters were shared tissue-specifically.

Sequencing was performed on gut tissue. This receptor was obtained from a female BALB/c mouse given C57BL/6 T cells with graft-versus-host disease after an allogeneic hematopoietic cell transplant. The chain joins TRBV13-2 to TRBJ1-1, with D possibly matching TRBD1 (5 bases). The CDR3 loop is CASGDGRANTEVFF. Incomplete CDR3 DNA: TGTGCCAGCGGTGATGGCAGGGCAAACACAGAAGTCTTC.